This paragraph reports one T cell receptor beta chain. The data were obtained in a study of CD8+CD57+ T cells in acquired aplastic anemia. For the study at large: Sorted CD4+ and CD8+ cells gave an average of approximately 3.4 ug of DNA.

This CDR3 contains 16 residues. V lost 2 bases to trimming and J lost 5 bases, with 17 bases between them. Germline V gene sequence: CDR1 LGHNA, CDR2 YNFKEQ. CDR3 and TCR beta VDJ profiling relied on a genomic DNA template. TCRdb re-called the reads with MiXCR, one entry per CDR3 protein. The sample lists around 50,000 distinct CDR3 sequences, around 70% seen once, with less than 40% in the top ten. J is TRBJ2-3 and V is TRBV4-2; the D gene could be TRBD1 or TRBD2 (5 bases each). Sample: sorted CD4+, CD8+, or CD8+CD57+ T cells (not recorded which) from PBMCs. This receptor was identified in a human donor in good health, serving as a control. CDR3 protein: CASSQFEGRREDTQYF. The CDR3 DNA is TGTGCCAGCAGCCAATTTGAGGGGCGCCGCGAAGATACGCAGTATTTT.